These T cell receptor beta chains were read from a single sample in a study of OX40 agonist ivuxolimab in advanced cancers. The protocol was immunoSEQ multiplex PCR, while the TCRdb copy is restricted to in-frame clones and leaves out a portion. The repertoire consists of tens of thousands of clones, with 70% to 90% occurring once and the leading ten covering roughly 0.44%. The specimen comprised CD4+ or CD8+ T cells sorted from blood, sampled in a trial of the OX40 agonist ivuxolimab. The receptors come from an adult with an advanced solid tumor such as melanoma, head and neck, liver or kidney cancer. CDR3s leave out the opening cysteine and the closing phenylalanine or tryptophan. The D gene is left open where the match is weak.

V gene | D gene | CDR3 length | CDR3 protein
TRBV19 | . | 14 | ASSILGGGPGETQY
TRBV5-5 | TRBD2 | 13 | ASSSTSGYTGELF
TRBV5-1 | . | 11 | ASGAGFYNEQF
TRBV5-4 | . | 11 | AILRAGNTEAF
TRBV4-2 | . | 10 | ASSQANYGYT
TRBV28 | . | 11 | ASRDTANTEAF
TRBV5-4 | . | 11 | ASSSKYGQPQH
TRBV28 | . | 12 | ASSFPGVANTIY
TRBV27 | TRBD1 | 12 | ASSHPDRGDEQY
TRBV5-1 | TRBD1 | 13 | ASSGGGTGNYEQY
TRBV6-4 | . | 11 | ASSTGNTGELF
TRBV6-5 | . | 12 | ASSYLDLNTEAF
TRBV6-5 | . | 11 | ASSYTPQGEQF
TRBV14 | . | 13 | ASSQRRQGGYEQY
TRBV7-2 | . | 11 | ASSLAAQETQY
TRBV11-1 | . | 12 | ASSYRELNTEAF
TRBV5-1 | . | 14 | ASSLGPLGDPDTQY
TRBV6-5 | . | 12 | ASSRAQTNYGYT
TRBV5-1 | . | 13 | ASSLPGGWGGELF
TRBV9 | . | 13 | ASSVDPLNNSPLH
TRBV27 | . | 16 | ASSLGRSPRGVNTEAF
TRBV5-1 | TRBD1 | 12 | ASSRTGVGETQY
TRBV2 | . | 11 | ASSERTSTEAF
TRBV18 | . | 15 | ASSPPSGLVGTDTQY
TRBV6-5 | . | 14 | ASSYSGGGPTDTQY
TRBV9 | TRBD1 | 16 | ASSVARGGTGKSETQY
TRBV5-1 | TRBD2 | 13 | ASTEAQTGGTEQY
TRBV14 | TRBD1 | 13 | ASSHPRGGARGYT
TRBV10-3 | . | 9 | ATSGTDAQY
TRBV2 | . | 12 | ASSPRVATDTQY
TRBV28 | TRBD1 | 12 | GTGGAGDNEKLF
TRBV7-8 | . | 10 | ASSSGGETQY
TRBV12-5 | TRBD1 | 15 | ASGLLTGTGATDTQY
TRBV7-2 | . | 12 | ASSFLQGSYEQY
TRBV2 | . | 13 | ASSQYREGPYGYT
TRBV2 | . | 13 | ASSEARDPPLGYT
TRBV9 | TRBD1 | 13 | ASSPLTGVAETQY
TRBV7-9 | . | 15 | ASSPLGISGGPYEQY
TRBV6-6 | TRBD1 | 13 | ASSYRQGLNTEAF
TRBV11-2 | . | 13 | ASRTGTLMSGELF
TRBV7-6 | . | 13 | ASSLGQGRYNEQF
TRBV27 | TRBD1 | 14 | ASSPGTGRSSYEQY
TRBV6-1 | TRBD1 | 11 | ASITGTGNEQY
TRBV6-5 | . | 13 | ASTQAGTGTYEQY
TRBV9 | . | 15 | ASSVGGGGASTGELF
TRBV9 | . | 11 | ASSPQGNTEAF
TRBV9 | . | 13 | ASSVFSSLDYGYT
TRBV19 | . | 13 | ASSISGGAPDTQY
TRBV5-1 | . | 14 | ASSSFPGIGTGELF
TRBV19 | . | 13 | ASNPAGTGFGPQH
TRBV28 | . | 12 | ASSLPSGFETQY
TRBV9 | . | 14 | ASSVVEGSSTDTQY
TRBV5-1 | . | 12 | ASTPGQGFETQY